This record concerns one TCR beta chain sequence. This clonotype was observed at least ten times. Its antigen is currently not known. Base qualities are not at hand, and no much larger clone is one base apart. This sample is drawn from a study of human T cells and chemical hapten exposure (dated by TCRdb to the early 2020s). Some background on the complete study: For sensitization, 2% DPC in acetone was applied to a roughly 2 cm by roughly 2 cm area of upper inner arm skin. Patch testing on the upper back used Finn chambers containing 0.01% DPC, with scoring done after 6 days according to International Contact Dermatitis Research Group standards. Around 30 alopecia patients provided blood for TCR sequencing at one to four time points (pre-sensitization, 2, 6 and 24 weeks). In alopecia patients, the study followed how the peripheral blood TCR repertoire changed in vivo over primary and secondary sensitization to diphenylcyclopropenone (DPC), a hapten. Blood was sampled from patients pre-sensitization (week 0) and at 2, 6 and about 24 weeks after DPC sensitization. Most of the patients in the cohort were female, and the cohort covered alopecia areata with under or over 50% scalp involvement, alopecia totalis and alopecia universalis. The libraries were sequenced as a pool, and the TCR yield per sample differed mostly because of small variations in library volumes within the pool. Throughout the study period of around 25 weeks, patients also received therapeutic DPC doses to the scalp every week. What the authors observed across the whole study: Repeated subsampling changed both the strength of the expansion versus patch-test correlation and the threshold at which that correlation became significant. Because all patients had alopecia, a presumed autoimmune disease, the immune response of the patients might differ from that of healthy individuals. The number of TCRs above 1 in 1000 frequency did not change with DPC sensitization; there was no evidence of global repertoire structure alterations. The number of PT1 expanded TCRs positively correlated with patch test score, significant at thresholds 8, 16 and 32 but not 4. Compared with pre-sensitization or healthy control sets, expanded TCRs formed significantly more large CDR3 similarity clusters, which is consistent with antigen-driven responses.

CDR1 and CDR2, looked up from the germline V gene, are SGDLS and YYNGEE. Its CDR3 holds 13 amino acids, cysteine through phenylalanine. Only the CDR3 DNA is retained, 39 bases long and in frame from the first base. V and J are truncated by 4 bases and 4 bases respectively, leaving an intervening sequence of 9 bases. Libraries were made using RACE. The run used a NextSeq 500. During library preparation, unique molecular identifiers were attached to individual cDNA molecules so that TCRs could be counted in a quantitative, reproducible way. Both TCR alpha and TCR beta chains were sequenced from each blood RNA sample. On the study's bioinformatics: The median number of TCRs per sample was over 95,000, ranging from roughly 23,224 to 690,600. The Decombinator software suite was used to annotate the V, J and CDR3 of the TCR reads. For the PS versus PT1 abundance plots, all samples were subsampled to the same number of TCRs (28,000). Expanded TCRs were defined as absent before sensitization and observed at least eight times at the 2-week time point. Through fastp at Q25 and MiXCR, TCRdb rebuilt clones from the public reads, retaining in-frame beta chains. When rows share a CDR3 protein, they turn into one entry using the most common DNA and genes. The V and J calls and clone size are TCRdb's, not the authors'. The sample table lists approximately 84,000 distinct CDR3 sequences, 9.5% to 13% of them with a count of one. Around 1.5% of the sample is taken by the ten largest.

This sample's time point label indicates: patch test 2, 6 weeks after DPC sensitization. Taken with the paper, the label for treatment or condition translates to: therapeutic diphenylcyclopropenone sensitization with weekly scalp DPC. Blood at each patch-test visit was drawn before the patch test was applied. Patients were eligible if aged 18 to 70, diagnosed with alopecia and judged suitable for DPC therapy, and pregnant patients were excluded. Total RNA was extracted from unfractionated whole blood collected in Tempus Blood RNA tubes. The source of this sequence is a man between 18 and 35 years old with alopecia areata. Some clones in this sample may be carry-over from other donors' samples. The sequencing used whole blood, collected in connection with sensitization to the hapten diphenylcyclopropenone (DPC). Recombination connected TRBV9 to TRBJ2-1; the D region possibly corresponds to TRBD2 (6 bases align). CDR3 loop: CASSFGTYNEQFF. The nucleotide sequence reads TGTGCCAGCAGCTTTGGGACTTACAATGAGCAGTTCTTC.